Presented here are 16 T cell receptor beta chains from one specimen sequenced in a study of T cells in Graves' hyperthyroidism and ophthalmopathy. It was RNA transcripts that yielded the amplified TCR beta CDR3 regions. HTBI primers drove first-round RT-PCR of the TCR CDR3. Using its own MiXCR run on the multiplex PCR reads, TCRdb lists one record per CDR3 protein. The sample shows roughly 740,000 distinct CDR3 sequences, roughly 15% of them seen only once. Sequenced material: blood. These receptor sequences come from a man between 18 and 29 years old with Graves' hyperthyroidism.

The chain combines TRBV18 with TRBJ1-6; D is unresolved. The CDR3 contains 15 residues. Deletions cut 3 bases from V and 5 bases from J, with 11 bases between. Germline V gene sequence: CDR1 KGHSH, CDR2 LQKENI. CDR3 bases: TGTGCCAGCTCACCGATACAGAGTAATAATTCACCCCTCCACTTT. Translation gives CASSPIQSNNSPLHF.

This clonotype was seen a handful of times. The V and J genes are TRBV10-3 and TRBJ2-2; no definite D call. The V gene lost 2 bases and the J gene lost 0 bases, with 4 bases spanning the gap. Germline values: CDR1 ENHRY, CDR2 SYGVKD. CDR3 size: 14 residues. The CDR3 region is CAISEGPNTGELFF. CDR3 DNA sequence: TGTGCCATCAGTGAGGGACCGAACACCGGGGAGCTGTTTTTT.

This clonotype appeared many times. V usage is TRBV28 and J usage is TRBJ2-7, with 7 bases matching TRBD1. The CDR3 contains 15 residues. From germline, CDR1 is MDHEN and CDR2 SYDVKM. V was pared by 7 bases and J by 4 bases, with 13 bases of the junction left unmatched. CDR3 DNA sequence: TGTGCCAGCACCCAGTGGGGGACAGCTATTTACGAGCAGTACTTC. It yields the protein CASTQWGTAIYEQYF. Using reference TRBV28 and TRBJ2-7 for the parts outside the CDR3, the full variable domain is DVKVTQSSRYLVKRTGEKVFLECVQDMDHENMFWYRQDPGLGLRLIYFSYDVKMKEKGDIPEGYSVSREKKERFSLILESASTNQTSMYLCASTQWGTAIYEQYFGPGTRLTVT.

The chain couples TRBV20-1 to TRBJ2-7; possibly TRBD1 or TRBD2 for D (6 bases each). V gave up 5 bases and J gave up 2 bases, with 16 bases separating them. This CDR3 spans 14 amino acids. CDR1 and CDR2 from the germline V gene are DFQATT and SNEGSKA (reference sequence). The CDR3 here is CSASPGARTYEQYF. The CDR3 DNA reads TGCAGTGCTTCCCCGGGGGCCAGAACCTACGAGCAGTACTTC.

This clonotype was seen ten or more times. The CDR3 spells CASSSLGQNTEAFF. CDR3 sequence (DNA): TGTGCCAGCAGCTCGCTGGGACAGAACACTGAAGCTTTCTTT. The chain links TRBV7-9 to TRBJ1-1, with D perhaps TRBD1 (6 bases). The V gene lost 4 bases and the J gene lost 1 base, with 10 bases spanning the gap. The CDR3 totals 14 residues. Germline-derived CDR1 and CDR2 are SEHNR and FQNEAQ (reference sequence). Supplemented by reference TRBV7-9 and TRBJ1-1, the full variable domain reads DTGVSQNPRHKITKRGQNVTFRCDPISEHNRLYWYRQTLGQGPEFLTYFQNEAQLEKSRLLSDRFSAERPKGSFSTLEIQRTEQGDSAMYLCASSSLGQNTEAFFGQGTRLTVV.

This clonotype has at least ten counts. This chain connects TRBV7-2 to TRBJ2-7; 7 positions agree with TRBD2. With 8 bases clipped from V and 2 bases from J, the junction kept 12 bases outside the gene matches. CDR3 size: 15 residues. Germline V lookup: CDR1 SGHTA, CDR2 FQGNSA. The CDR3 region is CASALSLAETYEQYF. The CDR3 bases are TGTGCCAGCGCCCTCAGCCTAGCGGAAACCTACGAGCAGTACTTC.

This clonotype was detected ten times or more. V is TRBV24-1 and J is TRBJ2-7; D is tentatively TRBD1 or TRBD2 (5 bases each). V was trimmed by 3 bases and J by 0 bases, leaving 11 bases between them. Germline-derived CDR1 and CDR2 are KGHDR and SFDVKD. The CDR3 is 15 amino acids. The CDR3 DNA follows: TGTGCCACCAGTGATGGCCGGGACCTCTCCTACGAGCAGTACTTC. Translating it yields CATSDGRDLSYEQYF.

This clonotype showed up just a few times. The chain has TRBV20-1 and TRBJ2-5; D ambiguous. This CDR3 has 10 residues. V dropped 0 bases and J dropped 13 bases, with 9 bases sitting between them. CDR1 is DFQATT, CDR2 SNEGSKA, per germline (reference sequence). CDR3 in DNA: TGCAGTGCTAGAGATACCGCGGCGTACTTC. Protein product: CSARDTAAYF.

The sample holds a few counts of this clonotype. CDR3: CASSQLDVNTEAFF. CDR3 sequence (DNA): TGTGCCAGCAGTCAACTAGACGTGAACACTGAAGCTTTCTTT. The chain uses TRBV28 and TRBJ1-1; D gene unclear. V lost 5 bases and J lost 0, with 10 bases in between. There are 14 residues in the CDR3. Per the germline V gene, CDR1 is MDHEN and CDR2 is SYDVKM.

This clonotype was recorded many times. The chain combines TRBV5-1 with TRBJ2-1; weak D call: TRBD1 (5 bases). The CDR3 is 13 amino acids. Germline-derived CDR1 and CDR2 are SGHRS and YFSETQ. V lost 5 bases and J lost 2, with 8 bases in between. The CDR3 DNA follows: TGCGCCAGCAGAGGGGTGGCCTACAATGAGCAGTTCTTC. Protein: CASRGVAYNEQFF.

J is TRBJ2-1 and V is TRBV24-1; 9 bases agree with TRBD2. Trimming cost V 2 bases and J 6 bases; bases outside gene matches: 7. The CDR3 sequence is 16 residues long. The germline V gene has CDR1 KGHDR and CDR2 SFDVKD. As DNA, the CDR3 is TGTGCCACCAGTGATTCTTCTAGCGGGACCCGCAATGAGCAGTTCTTC. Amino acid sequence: CATSDSSSGTRNEQFF.

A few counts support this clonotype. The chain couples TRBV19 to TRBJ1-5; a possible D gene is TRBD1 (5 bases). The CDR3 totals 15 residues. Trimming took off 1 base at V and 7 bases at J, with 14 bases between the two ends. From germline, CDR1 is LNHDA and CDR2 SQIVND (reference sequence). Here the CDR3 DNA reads TGTGCCAGTAGTATAGGTGACGAGGGGTGGCAGCCCCAGCATTTT. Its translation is CASSIGDEGWQPQHF.

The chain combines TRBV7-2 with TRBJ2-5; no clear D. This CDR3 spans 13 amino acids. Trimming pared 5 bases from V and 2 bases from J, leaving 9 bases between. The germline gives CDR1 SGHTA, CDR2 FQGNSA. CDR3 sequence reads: CASSLQQQETQYF. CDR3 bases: TGTGCCAGCAGCCTGCAGCAGCAAGAGACCCAGTACTTC.

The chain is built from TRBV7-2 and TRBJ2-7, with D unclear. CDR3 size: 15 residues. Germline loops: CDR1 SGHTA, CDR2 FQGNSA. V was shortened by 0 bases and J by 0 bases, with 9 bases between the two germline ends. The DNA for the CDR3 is TGTGCCAGCAGCTTAGCGAAGGGAAGCTCCTACGAGCAGTACTTC. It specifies CASSLAKGSSYEQYF.

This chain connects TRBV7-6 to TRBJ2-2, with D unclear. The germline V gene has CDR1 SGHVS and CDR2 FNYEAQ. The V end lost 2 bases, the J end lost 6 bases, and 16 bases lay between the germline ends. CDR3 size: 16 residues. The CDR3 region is CASSLYSRSSSGELFF. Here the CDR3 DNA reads TGTGCCAGCAGCTTATATAGCCGGTCGAGTTCCGGGGAGCTGTTTTTT. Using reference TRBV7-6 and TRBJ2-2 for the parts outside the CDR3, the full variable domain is GAGVSQSPRYKVTKRGQDVALRCDPISGHVSLYWYRQALGQGPEFLTYFNYEAQQDKSGLPNDRFSAERPEGSISTLTIQRTEQRDSAMYRCASSLYSRSSSGELFFGEGSRLTVL.

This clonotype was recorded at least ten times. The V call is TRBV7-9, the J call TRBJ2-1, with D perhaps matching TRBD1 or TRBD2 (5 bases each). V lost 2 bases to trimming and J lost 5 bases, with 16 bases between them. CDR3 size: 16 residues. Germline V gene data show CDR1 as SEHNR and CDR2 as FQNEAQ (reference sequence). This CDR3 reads CASSLYLGVLNNEQFF. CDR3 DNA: TGTGCCAGCAGCTTATACCTGGGGGTGTTAAACAATGAGCAGTTCTTC.